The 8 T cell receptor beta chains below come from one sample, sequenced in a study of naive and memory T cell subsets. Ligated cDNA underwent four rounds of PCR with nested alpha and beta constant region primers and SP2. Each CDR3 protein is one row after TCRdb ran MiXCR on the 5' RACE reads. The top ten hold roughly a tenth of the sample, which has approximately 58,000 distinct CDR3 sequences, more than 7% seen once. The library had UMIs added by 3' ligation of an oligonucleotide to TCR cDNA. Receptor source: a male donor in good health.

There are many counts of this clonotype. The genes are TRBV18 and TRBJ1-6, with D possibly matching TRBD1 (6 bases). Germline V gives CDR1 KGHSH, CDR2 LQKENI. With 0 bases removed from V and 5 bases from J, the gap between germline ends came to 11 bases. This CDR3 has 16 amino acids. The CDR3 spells CASSPPVGGDNSPLHF. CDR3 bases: TGTGCCAGCTCACCACCGGTAGGGGGAGATAATTCACCCCTCCACTTT.

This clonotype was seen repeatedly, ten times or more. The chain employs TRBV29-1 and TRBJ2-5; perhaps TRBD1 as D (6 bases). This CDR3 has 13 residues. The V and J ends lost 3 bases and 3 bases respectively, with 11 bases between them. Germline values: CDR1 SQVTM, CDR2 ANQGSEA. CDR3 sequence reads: CSVETGRKETQYF. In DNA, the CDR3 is TGCAGCGTTGAGACAGGCCGAAAAGAGACCCAGTACTTC.

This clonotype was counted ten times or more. The DNA for the CDR3 is TGTGCCAGCAGCTTGGATCTTACTGGAAACACCATATATTTT. Translation gives CASSLDLTGNTIYF. This chain links TRBV5-4 with TRBJ1-3; D unresolved. The CDR3 contains 14 residues. Germline values: CDR1 SGHNT, CDR2 YYREEE (reference sequence). Trimming took 0 bases from V and 2 from J, leaving 6 bases between them.

CDR3 nucleotides: TGTGCCAGCAGCTGGGGGACAGGGGACGACACTGAAGCTTTCTTT. Encoded protein: CASSWGTGDDTEAFF. The rearrangement links TRBV7-9 to TRBJ1-1, with 10 bases aligning to TRBD1. Germline V lookup: CDR1 SEHNR, CDR2 FQNEAQ (reference sequence). With V trimmed by 4 bases and J by 3 bases, 5 bases remained unmatched. The CDR3 has 15 residues.

The CDR3 coding sequence is TGTGCTAGTGGCAGGACAGGGGATGCAACTAATGAAAAACTGTTTTTT. This codes for CASGRTGDATNEKLFF. The chain is built from TRBV12-5 and TRBJ1-4; 9 bases are a match to TRBD1. J lost 0 bases, V lost 6 bases, and 5 bases had no gene match. CDR3 length: 16 residues. Germline V CDR1 and CDR2: LGHNT, FRNRAP.

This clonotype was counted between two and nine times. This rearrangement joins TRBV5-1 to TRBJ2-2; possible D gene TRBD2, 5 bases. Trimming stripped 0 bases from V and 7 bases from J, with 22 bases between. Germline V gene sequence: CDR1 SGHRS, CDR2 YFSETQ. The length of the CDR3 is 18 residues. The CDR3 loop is CASSLGAVSAVLGGELFF. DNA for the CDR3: TGCGCCAGCAGCTTGGGAGCGGTCAGCGCCGTCTTGGGCGGGGAGCTGTTTTTT. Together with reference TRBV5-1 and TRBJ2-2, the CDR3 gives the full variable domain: KAGVTQTPRYLIKTRGQQVTLSCSPISGHRSVSWYQQTPGQGLQFLFEYFSETQRNKGNFPGRFSGRQFSNSRSEMNVSTLELGDSALYLCASSLGAVSAVLGGELFFGEGSRLTVL.

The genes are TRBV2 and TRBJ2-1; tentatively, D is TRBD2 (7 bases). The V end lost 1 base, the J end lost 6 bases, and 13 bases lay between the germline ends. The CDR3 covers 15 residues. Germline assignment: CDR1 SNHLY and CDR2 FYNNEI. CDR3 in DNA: TGTGCCAGCAGTGAAGGCGGGGGCGCTGGCAATGAGCAGTTCTTC. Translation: CASSEGGGAGNEQFF. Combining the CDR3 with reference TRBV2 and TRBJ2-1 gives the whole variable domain EPEVTQTPSHQVTQMGQEVILRCVPISNHLYFYWYRQILGQKVEFLVSFYNNEISEKSEIFDDQFSVERPDGSNFTLKIRSTKLEDSAMYFCASSEGGGAGNEQFFGPGTRLTVL.

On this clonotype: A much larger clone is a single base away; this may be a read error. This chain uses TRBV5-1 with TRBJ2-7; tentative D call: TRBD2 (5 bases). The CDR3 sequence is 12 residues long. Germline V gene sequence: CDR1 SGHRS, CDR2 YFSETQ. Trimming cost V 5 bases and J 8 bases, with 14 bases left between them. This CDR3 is CASRSEGIQQYF. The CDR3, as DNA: TGCGCCAGCAGAAGCGAGGGTATCCAGCAGTACTTC.